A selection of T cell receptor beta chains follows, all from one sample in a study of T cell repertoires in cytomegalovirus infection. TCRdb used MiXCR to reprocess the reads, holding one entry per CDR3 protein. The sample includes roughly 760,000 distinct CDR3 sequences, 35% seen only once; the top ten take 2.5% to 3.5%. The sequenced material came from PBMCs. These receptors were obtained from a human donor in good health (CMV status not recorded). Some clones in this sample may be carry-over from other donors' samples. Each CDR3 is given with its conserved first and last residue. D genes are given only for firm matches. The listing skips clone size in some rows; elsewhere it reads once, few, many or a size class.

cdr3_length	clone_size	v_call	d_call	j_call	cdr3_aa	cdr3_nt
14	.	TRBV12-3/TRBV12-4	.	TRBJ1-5	CASSPDESNQPQHF	TGTGCCAGCAGTCCCGACGAAAGCAATCAGCCCCAGCATTTT
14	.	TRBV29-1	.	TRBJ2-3	CSVASRGLTDTQYF	TGCAGCGTTGCCAGCCGGGGGCTCACAGATACGCAGTATTTT
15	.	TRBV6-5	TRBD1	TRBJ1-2	CASSYRGQGAKGYTF	TGTGCCAGCAGTTACAGGGGACAGGGGGCTAAAGGCTACACCTTC
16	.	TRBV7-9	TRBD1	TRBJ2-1	CDSSSTRQGWGDEQFF	TGTGACAGCAGCTCAACTCGACAGGGCTGGGGAGATGAGCAGTTCTTC
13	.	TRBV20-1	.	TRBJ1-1	CSARGDRNTEAFF	TGCAGTGCTAGAGGGGACCGGAACACTGAAGCTTTCTTT
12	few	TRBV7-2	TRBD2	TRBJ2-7	CASSLAGTSPDF	TGTGCCAGCAGCTTAGCGGGGACTAGCCCAGACTTC
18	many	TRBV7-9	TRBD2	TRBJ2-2	CASIRTSDPKGSTGELFF	TGTGCCAGCATAAGGACTAGCGACCCCAAGGGGAGCACCGGGGAGCTGTTTTTT
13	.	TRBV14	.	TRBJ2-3	CASSPFNTDTQYF	TGTGCCAGCAGCCCCTTTAACACAGATACGCAGTATTTT
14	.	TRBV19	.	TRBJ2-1	CASRRGSSYNEQFF	TGTGCCAGTAGGCGCGGTAGCTCCTACAATGAGCAGTTCTTC
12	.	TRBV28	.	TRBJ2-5	CASRPPQETQYF	TGTGCCAGCAGGCCGCCCCAAGAGACCCAGTACTTC